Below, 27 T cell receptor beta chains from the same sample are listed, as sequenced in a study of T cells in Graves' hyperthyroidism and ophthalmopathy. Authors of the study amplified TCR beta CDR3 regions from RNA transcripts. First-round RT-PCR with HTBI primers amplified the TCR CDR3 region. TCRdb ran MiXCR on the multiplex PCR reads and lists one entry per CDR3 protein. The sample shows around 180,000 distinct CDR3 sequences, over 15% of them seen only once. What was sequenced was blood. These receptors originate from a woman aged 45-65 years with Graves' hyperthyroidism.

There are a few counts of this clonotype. CDR3 loop: CSALGQAYGYTF. The CDR3 DNA reads TGCAGTGCCTTGGGACAAGCCTATGGCTACACCTTC. The rearrangement links TRBV20-1 to TRBJ1-2; a possible D gene is TRBD1 (6 bases). The CDR3 sequence is 12 residues long. The ends were cut back, 6 bases at V and 4 bases at J, with 12 bases in the middle. Germline values: CDR1 DFQATT, CDR2 SNEGSKA (reference sequence).

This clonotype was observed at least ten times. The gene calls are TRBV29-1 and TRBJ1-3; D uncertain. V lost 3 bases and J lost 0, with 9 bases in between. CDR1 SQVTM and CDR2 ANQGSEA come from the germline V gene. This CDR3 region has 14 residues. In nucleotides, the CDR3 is TGCAGCGTTGAGGACGGGAGCTCTGGAAACACCATATATTTT. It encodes CSVEDGSSGNTIYF. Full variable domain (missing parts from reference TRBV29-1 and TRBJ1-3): SAVISQKPSRDICQRGTSLTIQCQVDSQVTMMFWYRQQPGQSLTLIATANQGSEATYESGFVIDKFPISRPNLTFSTLTVSNMSPEDSSIYLCSVEDGSSGNTIYFGEGSWLTVV.

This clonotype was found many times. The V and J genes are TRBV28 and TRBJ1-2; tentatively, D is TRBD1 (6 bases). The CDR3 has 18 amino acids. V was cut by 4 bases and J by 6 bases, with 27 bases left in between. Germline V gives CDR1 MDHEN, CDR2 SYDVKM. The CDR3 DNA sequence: TGTGCCAGCAGTTACTTAGGGACAAGGGTGTACCACTCCCATGGCTACACCTTC. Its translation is CASSYLGTRVYHSHGYTF.

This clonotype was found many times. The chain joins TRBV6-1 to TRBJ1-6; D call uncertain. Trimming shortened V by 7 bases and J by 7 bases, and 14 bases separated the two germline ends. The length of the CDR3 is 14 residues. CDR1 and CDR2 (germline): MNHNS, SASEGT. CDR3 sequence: CASKEGISNSPLHF. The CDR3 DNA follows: TGTGCCAGCAAAGAGGGTATATCGAATTCACCCCTCCACTTT.

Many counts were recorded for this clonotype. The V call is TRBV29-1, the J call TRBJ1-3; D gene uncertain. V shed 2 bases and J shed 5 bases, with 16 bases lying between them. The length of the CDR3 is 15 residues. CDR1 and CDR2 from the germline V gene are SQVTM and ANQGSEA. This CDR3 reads CSVEWSGSSRNTIYF. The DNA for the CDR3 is TGCAGCGTTGAATGGTCGGGAAGTTCGAGAAACACCATATATTTT.

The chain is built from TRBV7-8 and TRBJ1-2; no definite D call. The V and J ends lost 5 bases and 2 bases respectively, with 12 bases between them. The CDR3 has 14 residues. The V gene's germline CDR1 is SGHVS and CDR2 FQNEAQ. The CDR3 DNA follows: TGTGCCAGCAGCCGCGACGGAATCAACTATGGCTACACCTTC. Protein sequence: CASSRDGINYGYTF.

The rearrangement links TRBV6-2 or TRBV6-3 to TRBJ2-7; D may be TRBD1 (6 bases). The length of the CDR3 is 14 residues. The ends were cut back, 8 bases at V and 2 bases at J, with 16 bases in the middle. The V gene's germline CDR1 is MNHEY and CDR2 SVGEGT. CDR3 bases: TGTGCCAGCGCAACGGGGACACCGACCTACGAGCAGTACTTC. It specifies CASATGTPTYEQYF.

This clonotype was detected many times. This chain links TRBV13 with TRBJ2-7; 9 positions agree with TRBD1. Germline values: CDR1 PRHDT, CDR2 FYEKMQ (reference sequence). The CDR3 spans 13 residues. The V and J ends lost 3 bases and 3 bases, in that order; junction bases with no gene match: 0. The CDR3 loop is CASSLTGGYEQYF. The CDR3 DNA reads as TGTGCCAGCAGCTTGACAGGGGGCTACGAGCAGTACTTC.

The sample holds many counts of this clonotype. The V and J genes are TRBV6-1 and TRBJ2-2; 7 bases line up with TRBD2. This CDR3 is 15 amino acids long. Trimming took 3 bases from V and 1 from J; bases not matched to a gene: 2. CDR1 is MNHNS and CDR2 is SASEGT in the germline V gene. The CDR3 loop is CASSEWGGNTGELFF. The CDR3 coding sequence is TGTGCCAGCAGTGAGTGGGGGGGGAACACCGGGGAGCTGTTTTTT.

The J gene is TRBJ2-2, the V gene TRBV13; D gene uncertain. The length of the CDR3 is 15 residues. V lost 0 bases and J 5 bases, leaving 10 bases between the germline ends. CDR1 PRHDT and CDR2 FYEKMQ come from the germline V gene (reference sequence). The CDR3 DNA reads TGTGCCAGCAGCTTAGGCCGCGGAAGGACCGGGGAGCTGTTTTTT. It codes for CASSLGRGRTGELFF.

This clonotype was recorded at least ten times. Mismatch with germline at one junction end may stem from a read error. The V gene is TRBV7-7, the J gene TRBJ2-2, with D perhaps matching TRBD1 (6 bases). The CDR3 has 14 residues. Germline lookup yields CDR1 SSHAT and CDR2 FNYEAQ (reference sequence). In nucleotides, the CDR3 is TGTGCTAGCAGCCTTACAGGGTCCACCGGGGAGCTGTTTTTT. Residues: CASSLTGSTGELFF.

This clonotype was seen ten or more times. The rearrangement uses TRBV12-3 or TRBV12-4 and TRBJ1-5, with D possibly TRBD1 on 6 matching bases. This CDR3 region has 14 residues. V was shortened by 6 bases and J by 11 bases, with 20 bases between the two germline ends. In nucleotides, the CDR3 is TGTGCCAGCAGCTATACTACAGGGCACAGTGCCCAGCATTTT. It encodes CASSYTTGHSAQHF.

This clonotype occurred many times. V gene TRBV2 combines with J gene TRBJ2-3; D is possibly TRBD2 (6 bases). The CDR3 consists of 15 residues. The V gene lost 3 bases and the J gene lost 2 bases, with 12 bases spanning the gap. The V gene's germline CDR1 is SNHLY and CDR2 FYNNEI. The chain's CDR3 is CASSEGRGPTDTQYF. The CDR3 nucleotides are TGTGCCAGCAGTGAGGGGCGGGGCCCCACAGATACGCAGTATTTT.

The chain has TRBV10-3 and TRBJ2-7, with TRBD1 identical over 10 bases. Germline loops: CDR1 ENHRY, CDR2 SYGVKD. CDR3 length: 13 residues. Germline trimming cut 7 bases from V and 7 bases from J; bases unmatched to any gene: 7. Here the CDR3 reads CAITRQGADEQYF. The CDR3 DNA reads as TGTGCCATCACGAGACAGGGGGCTGATGAGCAGTACTTC.

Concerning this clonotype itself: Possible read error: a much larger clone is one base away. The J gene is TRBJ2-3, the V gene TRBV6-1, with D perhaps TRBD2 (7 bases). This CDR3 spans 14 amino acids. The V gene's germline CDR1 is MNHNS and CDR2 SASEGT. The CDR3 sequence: CASSEGGGADTRYF. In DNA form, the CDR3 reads TGTGCCAGCAGTGAGGGAGGGGGGGCAGATACGCGGTATTTT.

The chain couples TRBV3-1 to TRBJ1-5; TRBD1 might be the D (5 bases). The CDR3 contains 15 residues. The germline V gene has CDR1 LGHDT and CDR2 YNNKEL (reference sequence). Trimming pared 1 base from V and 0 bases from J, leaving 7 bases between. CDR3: CASSQGGYSNQPQHF. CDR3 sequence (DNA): TGTGCCAGCAGCCAAGGGGGGTATAGCAATCAGCCCCAGCATTTT.

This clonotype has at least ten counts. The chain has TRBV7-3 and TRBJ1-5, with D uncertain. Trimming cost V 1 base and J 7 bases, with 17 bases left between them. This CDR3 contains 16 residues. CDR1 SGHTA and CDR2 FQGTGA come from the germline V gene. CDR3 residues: CASSLSIGRPEQPQHF. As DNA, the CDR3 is TGTGCCAGCAGCTTAAGCATCGGCAGGCCGGAACAGCCCCAGCATTTT.

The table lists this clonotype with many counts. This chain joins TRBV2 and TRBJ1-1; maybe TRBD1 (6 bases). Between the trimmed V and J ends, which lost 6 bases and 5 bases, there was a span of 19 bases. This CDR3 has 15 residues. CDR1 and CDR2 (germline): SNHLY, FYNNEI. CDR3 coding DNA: TGTGCCAGCAGGCCATGGACAGCGGGTGAAACTGAAGCTTTCTTT. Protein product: CASRPWTAGETEAFF.

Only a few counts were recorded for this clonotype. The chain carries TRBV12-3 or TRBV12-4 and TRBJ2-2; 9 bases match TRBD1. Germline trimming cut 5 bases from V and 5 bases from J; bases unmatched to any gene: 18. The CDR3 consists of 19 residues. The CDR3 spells CASSETGGAGSSGTGELFF. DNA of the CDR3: TGTGCCAGCAGTGAAACAGGGGGCGCGGGTTCCTCGGGTACCGGGGAGCTGTTTTTT.

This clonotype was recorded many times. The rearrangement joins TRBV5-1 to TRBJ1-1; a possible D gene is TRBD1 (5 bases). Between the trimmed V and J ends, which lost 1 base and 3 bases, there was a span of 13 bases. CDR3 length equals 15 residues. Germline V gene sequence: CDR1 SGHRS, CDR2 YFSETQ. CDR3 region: CASSLYPGTDTEAFF. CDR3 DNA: TGCGCCAGCAGCTTGTATCCGGGGACGGACACTGAAGCTTTCTTT.

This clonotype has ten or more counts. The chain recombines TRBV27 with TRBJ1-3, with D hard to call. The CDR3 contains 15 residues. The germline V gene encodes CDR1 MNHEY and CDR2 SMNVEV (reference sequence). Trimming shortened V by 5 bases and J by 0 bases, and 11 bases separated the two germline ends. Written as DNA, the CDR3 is TGTGCCAGCAGTAGACTAGGCCTCTCTGGAAACACCATATATTTT. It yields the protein CASSRLGLSGNTIYF.

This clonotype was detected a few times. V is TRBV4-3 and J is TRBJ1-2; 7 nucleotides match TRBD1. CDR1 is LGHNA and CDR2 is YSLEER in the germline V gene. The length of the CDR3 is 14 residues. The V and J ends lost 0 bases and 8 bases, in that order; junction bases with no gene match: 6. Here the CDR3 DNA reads TGCGCCAGCAGCCAAGATCCCCAGGGGGGGGGCTACACCTTC. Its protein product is CASSQDPQGGGYTF.

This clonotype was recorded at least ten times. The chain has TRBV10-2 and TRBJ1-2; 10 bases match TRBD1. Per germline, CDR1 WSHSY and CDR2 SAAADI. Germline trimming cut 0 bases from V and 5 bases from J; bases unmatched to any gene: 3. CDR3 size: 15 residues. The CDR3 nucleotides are TGCGCCAGCAGTGAGTCGGCGGGACAGGGGTATGGCTACACCTTC. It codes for CASSESAGQGYGYTF.

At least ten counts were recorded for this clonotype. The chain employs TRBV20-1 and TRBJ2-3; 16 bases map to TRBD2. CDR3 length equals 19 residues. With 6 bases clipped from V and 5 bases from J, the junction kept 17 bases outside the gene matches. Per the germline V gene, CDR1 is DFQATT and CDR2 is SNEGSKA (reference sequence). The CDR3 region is CSARPGLAGGPGRGDTQYF. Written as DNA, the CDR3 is TGCAGTGCCAGACCGGGACTAGCGGGGGGGCCGGGTCGTGGAGATACGCAGTATTTT.

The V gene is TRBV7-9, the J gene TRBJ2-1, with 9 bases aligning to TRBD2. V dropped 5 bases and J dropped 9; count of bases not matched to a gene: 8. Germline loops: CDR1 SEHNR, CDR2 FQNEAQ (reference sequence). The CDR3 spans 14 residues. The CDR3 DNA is TGTGCCAGCAGCCCGAGACTAGCGGAACCTGAGCAGTTCTTC. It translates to CASSPRLAEPEQFF.

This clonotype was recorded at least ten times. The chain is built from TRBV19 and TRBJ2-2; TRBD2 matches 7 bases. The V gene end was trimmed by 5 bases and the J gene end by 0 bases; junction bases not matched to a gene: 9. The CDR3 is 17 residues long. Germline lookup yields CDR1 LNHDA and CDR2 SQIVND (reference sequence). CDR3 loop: CASSSPTGTTNTGELFF. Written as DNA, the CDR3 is TGTGCCAGTAGTTCCCCGACCGGGACTACGAACACCGGGGAGCTGTTTTTT.

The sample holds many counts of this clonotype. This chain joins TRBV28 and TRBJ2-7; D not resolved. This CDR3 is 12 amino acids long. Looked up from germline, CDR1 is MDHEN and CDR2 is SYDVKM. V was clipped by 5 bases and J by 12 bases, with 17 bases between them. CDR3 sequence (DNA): TGTGCCAGCAGTCCAGAACGGACCGGCAGGTACTTC. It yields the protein CASSPERTGRYF.